Sequencing of this TCR beta chain was carried out in a study of blood T cells in healthy people across ages. This clonotype has a handful of counts. The antigen is undetermined. V dropped 2 bases and J dropped 2 bases, with 13 bases sitting between them. CDR1 and CDR2 from the germline V gene are MDHEN and SYDVKM. The CDR3 spans 15 residues. Study-level results: Researchers report that TCR beta diversity correlated strongly with naive T cell percentage. More naive CD4+ cells and higher diversity marked long-lived donors relative to aged donors.

A sample-barcoded 5' primer and a J-beta primer mix were used in a second PCR of roughly 6 to 12 cycles. TCRdb independently ran MiXCR on the 5' RACE reads; one entry per CDR3 protein. The repertoire consists of about 800,000 distinct CDR3 sequences, with 20% to 30% occurring once and the leading ten covering under 4.5%. The data also belong to a second study, concerning T cells of mothers and their children.

The chain uses TRBV28 and TRBJ2-7, with D uncertain. The TCR comes from a boy between 10 and 17 years old in good health. The sequencing sample was made of blood. CDR3 DNA sequence: TGTGCCAGCAGTTTAGGCTGGGGTTTGGCCTACGAGCAGTACTTC. Translated: CASSLGWGLAYEQYF.